This record looks at one TCR beta chain sequence and its context. It has no known antigen specificity. The limits of the CDR3 on the DNA are not certain, so only TCRdb's listed CDR3 is given. The data stem from a study of blood T cells in healthy people across ages (dated by TCRdb to the mid-2010s). General notes on the study: In model experiments, template switching captured roughly one uniquely barcoded TCR beta cDNA molecule for every two T cells. The study measured age-related changes in TCR beta repertoire diversity using deep sequencing normalized with unique cDNA molecular identifiers. The donors were divided into four age groups: young (average around 17 years), middle-aged (approximately 39), aged (roughly 60) and long-lived (about 79). To avoid experimental bias, donors of different ages were spread randomly across the sequencing lanes. Two additional independent replicas of 1 million unique cDNA reads from the same blood draw were analyzed for two donors (one aged 18 to 30 and one aged 80 or older).

The library was generated by 5' RACE. The instrument was an Illumina HiSeq 2500. A second PCR of roughly 6 to 11 cycles was run with a J-beta primer mix and a sample-barcoded 5' primer. A unique molecular identifier was introduced onto each TCR beta cDNA molecule by a template-switch 5' adaptor carrying 12 random nucleotides. Each sample yielded at least 3 million CDR3-containing paired-end reads. First-strand cDNA was synthesized from all RNA with the Mint cDNA synthesis kit, primed by a TRBC-specific oligonucleotide. All cDNA was treated with uracil-DNA glycosylase and then went through a first 18-cycle PCR with the universal primers M1SS and BC2_uni_R. The study's own analysis went as follows. For normalization, 1 million high-quality reads, each with a distinct molecular identifier, were randomly selected from each sample. Reads with shared molecular identifiers were discarded instead of being binned into consensus sequences. MiTCR, run with a Q25 quality threshold and the strictest error-elimination algorithm, handled CDR3 identification, clonotype clustering and error correction. A nonparametric unseen species model using Euler transformation provided a lower-bound estimate of total TCR beta diversity. Clones were called with MiXCR by TCRdb after fastp trimmed the public reads at Q25, and only in-frame beta chains were retained. Entries that share a CDR3 protein sequence are merged under the most common genes and DNA. TCRdb, not the authors, supplied the V and J calls. The sample has about 680,000 distinct CDR3 sequences on record, 49% of them singletons. Around a third of the sample is taken by the ten largest.

The donors were roughly 38 Caucasian individuals from Russia, aged 6 to 90 years, who were systemically healthy. Each donor gave around 9.9 milliliters of peripheral blood, collected into EDTA-treated Vacutainer tubes. Ficoll-Paque density-gradient centrifugation was used to isolate PBMCs, with at least 6.5 million per sample. Trizol reagent was used to extract total RNA from the PBMCs, yielding at least 5.5 micrograms per sample. Naive CD45RAhigh/CD27high T cell percentages were measured by flow cytometry on a PBMC aliquot from every donor. The CDR3 spans 15 residues, from the cysteine through the phenylalanine. Findings and caveats that apply to the study as a whole: Donor CMV infection status was unknown, potentially confounding age-related changes in expanded clonotypes. Conclusive comparison of naive and antigen-experienced compartments was prevented by the profiling of bulk unsorted PBMCs. The percentage of naive T cells measured by flow cytometry correlated strongly with observed TCR beta diversity. Observed TCR beta diversity per million T cells fell roughly linearly with age, and a significant reduction was already apparent by age around 39. The long-lived group showed more naive CD4+ T cells, fewer expanded clones and increased TCR diversity than the aged group, suggesting age selection. Estimates of total diversity based on one million sequenced T cells were considered lower bounds and underestimates.

Recombination connected TRBV7-5 to TRBJ2-5; the table's D call of TRBD1 was not tested on the DNA. TRBV7-5 is tagged as a pseudogene. The receptor's source is a woman aged 60-75 years in good health. The sequenced sample consisted of blood. The CDR3 is CISVPNPDRGETQYF.